Below are 25 T cell receptor beta chains sequenced from a single sample in a study of blood T cell repertoires in COVID-19. The protocol was immunoSEQ multiplex PCR, while the TCRdb copy is restricted to in-frame clones and leaves out a portion. The profile shows around 340,000 clones, about nine tenths of them singletons. Sequenced sample: PBMCs or T cells enriched from blood (not recorded which). These receptors all stem from a woman aged 25 to 39 who had been exposed to COVID-19.

A word on this clone: It is unclear where the CDR3 begins or ends on the DNA, so no DNA is shown, and the CDR3 is as TCRdb lists it. The CDR3 protein is CATSDFGQGTTFF. This rearrangement joins TRBV24-1 to TRBJ1-1; the D call TRBD1 from the table was never checked on the DNA. CDR1 and CDR2 (germline): KGHDR, SFDVKD. The CDR3 extends over 13 residues, inclusive of both ends.

A single count supports this clone. J is TRBJ2-7 and V is TRBV28; D uncertain. Germline CDR1 and CDR2: MDHEN and SYDVKM. The CDR3 runs 12 residues. Trimming stripped 8 bases from V and 6 bases from J, with 14 bases between. The CDR3 here is CASHRRVSEQYF. In nucleotides, the CDR3 is TGTGCCAGCCACCGACGGGTGTCCGAGCAGTACTTC.

The rearrangement uses TRBV3-1 (or the pseudogene TRBV3-2) and TRBJ1-6; possible D gene TRBD1, 6 bases. The V end lost 1 base, the J end lost 7 bases, and 11 bases lay between the germline ends. Germline V CDR1 and CDR2: LGHDT, YNNKEL (reference sequence). There are 15 residues in the CDR3. The CDR3 loop reads CASSQAYRGNSPLHF. DNA of the CDR3: TGTGCCAGCAGCCAAGCATATAGGGGGAATTCACCCCTCCACTTT.

In DNA form, the CDR3 reads TGTGCCAGCAGCTGGACTACCCCCGAGACCCAGTACTTC. Its translation: CASSWTTPETQYF. The rearrangement links TRBV12-3 or TRBV12-4 to TRBJ2-5; a possible D gene is TRBD2 (6 bases). This CDR3 is 13 amino acids long. V was pared by 6 bases and J by 5 bases, with 13 bases between.

To note about this clone: This specimen includes other DNA sequences encoding the same CDR3. The chain couples TRBV2 to TRBJ1-5; the D is unclear. This CDR3 contains 12 residues. Germline V lookup: CDR1 SNHLY, CDR2 FYNNEI. Trimming took off 3 bases at V and 2 bases at J, with 2 bases between the two ends. CDR3 nucleotides: TGTGCCAGCAGTGACGGCAATCAGCCCCAGCATTTT. Protein product: CASSDGNQPQHF.

The J gene is TRBJ2-1, the V gene TRBV5-5; possible D gene TRBD2, 7 bases. The CDR3 is 16 amino acids. Trimming took 4 bases from V and 2 from J, leaving 16 bases between them. Germline CDR1 reads SGHKS; CDR2 reads YYEKEE (reference sequence). DNA of the CDR3: TGTGCCAGCAGCCAGTGGGGGGCGGGAGCCTACAATGAGCAGTTCTTC. Encoded protein: CASSQWGAGAYNEQFF.

The V call is TRBV19, the J call TRBJ2-7; 7 bases line up with TRBD2. The J segment lost 0 bases and the V segment lost 3 bases, leaving 2 bases of the junction unmatched. This CDR3 is built from 14 residues. Germline V gene lookup returns CDR1 LNHDA and CDR2 SQIVND (reference sequence). The CDR3 nucleotides are TGTGCCAGTAGTATGGGGGGGACCTCCTACGAGCAGTACTTC. Its protein product is CASSMGGTSYEQYF.

There are a few counts of this clone. The V and J genes are TRBV15 and TRBJ1-6; 12 bases agree with TRBD1. Trimming cost V 0 bases and J 10 bases; bases outside gene matches: 16. Germline CDR1 LNHNV, CDR2 YYDKDF (reference sequence). This CDR3 has 20 amino acids. CDR3 loop: CATSRDQIRGQGAVWSPLHF. The DNA for the CDR3 is TGTGCCACCAGCAGAGATCAGATCAGGGGACAGGGGGCGGTTTGGTCACCCCTCCACTTT.

Written as DNA, the CDR3 is TGTGCCAGCAGCTCCGACACAGGGTACGATCAGCCCCAGCATTTT. Amino acid sequence: CASSSDTGYDQPQHF. The V and J genes are TRBV7-9 and TRBJ1-5, with a weak D call TRBD1 (6 bases). Trimming stripped 4 bases from V and 5 bases from J, with 15 bases between. The CDR3 extends over 15 amino acids. Germline loops: CDR1 SEHNR, CDR2 FQNEAQ (reference sequence).

The chain has TRBV5-1 and TRBJ2-5; TRBD2 agrees at 7 bases. With V trimmed by 4 bases and J by 3 bases, 0 bases remained unmatched. Germline V gene lookup returns CDR1 SGHRS and CDR2 YFSETQ. The CDR3 runs 12 residues. The CDR3 reads CASSGGEETQYF. In DNA, the CDR3 is TGCGCCAGCAGCGGGGGGGAAGAGACCCAGTACTTC.

The chain links TRBV27 to TRBJ2-7, with 14 bases matching TRBD2. The CDR3 contains 18 residues. The germline gives CDR1 MNHEY, CDR2 SMNVEV (reference sequence). V lost 3 bases and J lost 3; bases outside the gene matches: 10. CDR3 DNA sequence: TGTGCCAGCAGTTTTCAAGGGACTAGCGGGAGAAAATACTACGAGCAGTACTTC. Protein product: CASSFQGTSGRKYYEQYF.

For the CDR3, the DNA is TGTGCCAGCTCACCACCCAATAGCTACGAGCAGTACTTC. It translates to CASSPPNSYEQYF. V and J are TRBV18 and TRBJ2-7; D is uncertain. The CDR3 has 13 amino acids. Germline V lookup: CDR1 KGHSH, CDR2 LQKENI. V was cut by 0 bases and J by 3 bases, with 6 bases left in between.

This chain connects TRBV5-1 to TRBJ2-7, with 13 bases fitting TRBD2. The ends lost 2 bases at V and 6 bases at J; junction bases unmatched: 11. CDR3 size: 17 residues. Germline V gene lookup returns CDR1 SGHRS and CDR2 YFSETQ. CDR3: CASSLSITSGRASEQYF. The CDR3 region has the DNA TGCGCCAGCAGCTTAAGTATCACTAGCGGGAGGGCAAGCGAGCAGTACTTC.

The rearrangement uses TRBV28 and TRBJ2-1; D perhaps matches TRBD2 (8 bases). This CDR3 region has 13 residues. The V and J ends lost 8 bases and 5 bases respectively, with 13 bases between them. The V gene's germline CDR1 is MDHEN and CDR2 SYDVKM. The CDR3 loop reads CASGTAGDNEQFF. Written as DNA, the CDR3 is TGTGCCAGCGGGACAGCGGGAGACAATGAGCAGTTCTTC.

The rearrangement joins TRBV28 to TRBJ2-3; 10 bases map to TRBD1. CDR1 MDHEN and CDR2 SYDVKM come from the germline V gene. The CDR3 totals 15 residues. Trimming took 3 bases from V and 7 from J; bases not matched to a gene: 7. The CDR3 region is CASSFGTGVENTQYF. CDR3 nucleotides: TGTGCCAGCAGTTTCGGGACAGGGGTTGAGAATACGCAGTATTTT.

The chain joins TRBV29-1 to TRBJ2-2, with 9 bases lining up with TRBD1. This CDR3 contains 14 residues. Trimming at V came to 6 bases and at J to 5 bases, leaving 7 bases not matched to a gene. Germline loops: CDR1 SQVTM, CDR2 ANQGSEA. The CDR3 loop reads CSVNTGGETGELFF. CDR3 DNA: TGCAGCGTCAATACAGGGGGCGAGACCGGGGAGCTGTTTTTT.

This chain links TRBV5-1 with TRBJ2-1, with 13 bases matching TRBD2. The V gene end was trimmed by 4 bases and the J gene end by 9 bases; junction bases not matched to a gene: 7. This CDR3 comprises 15 residues. The germline CDR1 and CDR2 sequences are SGHRS and YFSETQ. The CDR3 DNA reads as TGCGCCAGCAGCCCTGGACTAGCGGGAGTGGGTGAGCAGTTCTTC. Amino acid sequence: CASSPGLAGVGEQFF.

The V call is TRBV7-3, the J call TRBJ2-3; D is possibly TRBD1 (6 bases). Trimming stripped 4 bases from V and 2 bases from J, with 16 bases between. The CDR3 is 16 amino acids. Germline assignment: CDR1 SGHTA and CDR2 FQGTGA. This CDR3 is CASSSQWDTSTDTQYF. The DNA for the CDR3 is TGTGCCAGCAGCTCCCAGTGGGACACCTCCACAGATACGCAGTATTTT.

The chain joins TRBV19 to TRBJ1-2; D not resolved. In germline, CDR1 is LNHDA, CDR2 SQIVND (reference sequence). The CDR3 is 15 residues long. Trimming took off 5 bases at V and 4 bases at J, with 17 bases between the two ends. The CDR3: CASSPPPTGSYGYTF. In nucleotides, the CDR3 is TGTGCCAGTAGTCCCCCCCCAACGGGGAGCTATGGCTACACCTTC.

This clone showed up just once. J is TRBJ1-4 and V is TRBV15, with 9 bases that match TRBD1. Trimming at V came to 6 bases and at J to 7 bases, leaving 3 bases not matched to a gene. The germline V gene has CDR1 LNHNV and CDR2 YYDKDF (reference sequence). CDR3 length equals 13 residues. Written as DNA, the CDR3 is TGTGCCACCAGTTTGGACAGGGGTGAAAAACTGTTTTTT. Its translation is CATSLDRGEKLFF.

CDR3 region: CASSFGRASEKLFF. The CDR3 bases are TGTGCCAGCAGCTTCGGCAGGGCGAGTGAAAAACTGTTTTTT. The gene calls are TRBV13 and TRBJ1-4; perhaps TRBD1 as D (5 bases). Between the trimmed V and J ends, which lost 3 bases and 7 bases, there was a span of 12 bases. CDR3 size: 14 residues. The V gene's germline CDR1 is PRHDT and CDR2 FYEKMQ (reference sequence).

This clone has only one observation. The chain joins TRBV10-1 to TRBJ1-4, with 7 positions matching TRBD1. The junction had 8 bases not matched to a gene; V was cut back by 6 bases and J by 7 bases. Germline values: CDR1 WNHNN, CDR2 SYGVQD (reference sequence). The CDR3 extends over 14 amino acids. The chain's CDR3 is CASSPDREGEKLFF. The CDR3 nucleotides read TGCGCCAGCAGCCCCGACAGGGAAGGTGAAAAACTGTTTTTT.

The rearrangement joins TRBV2 to TRBJ2-1; 8 nucleotides line up with TRBD2. The CDR3 extends over 15 amino acids. In germline, CDR1 is SNHLY, CDR2 FYNNEI. V lost 7 bases and J lost 5; bases outside the gene matches: 10. This chain's CDR3 is CASTRDLAGNNEQFF. The CDR3, as DNA: TGTGCCAGCACCAGGGATCTAGCGGGTAACAATGAGCAGTTCTTC.

This chain connects TRBV28 to TRBJ1-1; tentatively, D is TRBD1 (5 bases). CDR3 length: 14 residues. Trimming left V 1 base short and J 4 bases short, with 10 bases between. Germline CDR1 reads MDHEN; CDR2 reads SYDVKM. DNA of the CDR3: TGTGCCAGCAGTTTATTCGGGGGGGGCACTGAAGCTTTCTTT. This translates into CASSLFGGGTEAFF.

The chain joins TRBV5-1 to TRBJ1-1; 8 nucleotides match TRBD1. CDR1 is SGHRS, CDR2 YFSETQ, per germline. CDR3 length: 15 amino acids. V shed 4 bases and J 4 bases; nucleotides not matched to a gene: 9. The CDR3 sequence: CASSAQQGVVTEAFF. In DNA, the CDR3 is TGCGCCAGCAGCGCCCAACAGGGGGTGGTCACTGAAGCTTTCTTT.